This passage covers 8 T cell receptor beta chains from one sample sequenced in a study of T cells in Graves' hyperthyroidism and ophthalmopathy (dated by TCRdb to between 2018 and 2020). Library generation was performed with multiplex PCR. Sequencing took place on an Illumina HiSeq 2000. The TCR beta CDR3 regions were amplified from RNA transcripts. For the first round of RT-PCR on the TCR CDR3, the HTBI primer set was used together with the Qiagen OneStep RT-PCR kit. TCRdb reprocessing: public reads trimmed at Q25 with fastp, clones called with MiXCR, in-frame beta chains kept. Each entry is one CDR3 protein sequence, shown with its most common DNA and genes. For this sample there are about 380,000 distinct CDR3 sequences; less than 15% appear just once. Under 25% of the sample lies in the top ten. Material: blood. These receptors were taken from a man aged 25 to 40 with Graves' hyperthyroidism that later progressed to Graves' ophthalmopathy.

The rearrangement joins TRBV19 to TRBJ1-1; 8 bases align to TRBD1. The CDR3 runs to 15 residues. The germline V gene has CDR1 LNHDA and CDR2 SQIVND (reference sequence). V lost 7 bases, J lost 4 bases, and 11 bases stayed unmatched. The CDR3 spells CASTLMGQGATEAFF. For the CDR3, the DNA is TGTGCCAGTACCCTGATGGGGCAGGGGGCCACTGAAGCTTTCTTT.

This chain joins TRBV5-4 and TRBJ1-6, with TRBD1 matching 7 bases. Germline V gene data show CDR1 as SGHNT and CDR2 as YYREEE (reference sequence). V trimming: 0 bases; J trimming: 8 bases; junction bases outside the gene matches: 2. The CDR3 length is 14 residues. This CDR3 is CASSLGDRDSPLHF. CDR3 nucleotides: TGTGCCAGCAGCTTGGGTGACAGGGATTCACCCCTCCACTTT.

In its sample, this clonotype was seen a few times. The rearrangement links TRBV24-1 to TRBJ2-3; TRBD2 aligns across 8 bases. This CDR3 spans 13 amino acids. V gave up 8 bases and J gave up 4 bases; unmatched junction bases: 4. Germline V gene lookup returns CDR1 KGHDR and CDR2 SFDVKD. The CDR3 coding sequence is TGTGCCACCACCGGGGGGGCCCCAGATACGCAGTATTTT. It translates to CATTGGAPDTQYF.

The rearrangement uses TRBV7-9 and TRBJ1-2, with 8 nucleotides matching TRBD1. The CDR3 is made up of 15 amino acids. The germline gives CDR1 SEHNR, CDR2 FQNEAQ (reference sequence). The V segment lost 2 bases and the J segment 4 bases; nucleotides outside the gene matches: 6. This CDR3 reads CASSLSTGGGYGYTF. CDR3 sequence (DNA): TGTGCCAGCAGCTTATCAACAGGGGGAGGCTATGGCTACACCTTC. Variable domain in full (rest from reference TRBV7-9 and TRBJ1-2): DTGVSQNPRHKITKRGQNVTFRCDPISEHNRLYWYRQTLGQGPEFLTYFQNEAQLEKSRLLSDRFSAERPKGSFSTLEIQRTEQGDSAMYLCASSLSTGGGYGYTFGSGTRLTVV.

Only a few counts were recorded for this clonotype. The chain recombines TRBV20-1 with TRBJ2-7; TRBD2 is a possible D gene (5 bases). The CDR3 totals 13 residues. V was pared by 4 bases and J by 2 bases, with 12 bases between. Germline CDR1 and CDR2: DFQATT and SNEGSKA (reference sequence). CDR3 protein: CSATSQETYEQYF. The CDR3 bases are TGCAGTGCTACTAGCCAGGAAACCTACGAGCAGTACTTC.

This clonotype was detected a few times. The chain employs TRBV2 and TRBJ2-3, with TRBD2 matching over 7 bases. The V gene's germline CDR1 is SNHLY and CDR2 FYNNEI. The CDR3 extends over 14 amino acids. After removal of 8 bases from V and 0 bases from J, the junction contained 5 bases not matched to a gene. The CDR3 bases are TGTGCCAGCGAACCAGCGGGGAGCACAGATACGCAGTATTTT. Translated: CASEPAGSTDTQYF.

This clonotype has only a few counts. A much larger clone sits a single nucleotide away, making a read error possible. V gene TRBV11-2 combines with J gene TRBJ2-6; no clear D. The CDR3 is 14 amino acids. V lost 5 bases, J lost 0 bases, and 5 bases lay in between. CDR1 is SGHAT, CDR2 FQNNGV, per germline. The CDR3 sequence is CASSQISGANVLTF. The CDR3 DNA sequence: TGTGCCAGCAGCCAAATCTCTGGGGCCAACGTCCTGACTTTC.

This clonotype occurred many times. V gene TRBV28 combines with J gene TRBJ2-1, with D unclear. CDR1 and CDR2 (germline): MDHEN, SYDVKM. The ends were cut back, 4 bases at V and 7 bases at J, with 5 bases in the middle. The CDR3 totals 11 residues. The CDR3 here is CASSSSNEQFF. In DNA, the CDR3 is TGTGCCAGCAGTTCCTCTAATGAGCAGTTCTTC.